This TCR beta chain was sequenced in a study (dated by TCRdb to 2013 to 2016). Background for the entire study: Whether tumor-infiltrating Tregs in breast cancer are recruited from blood Tregs or converted in situ from other CD4+ T cell subsets was tested. Study-level results and caveats: The TCR gene usage of tumor memory CD4+ T cells clustered together with blood and lymph node memory CD4+ cells and with lymph node naive CD4+ cells. The greatest overlap of tumor-infiltrating Treg TCR alpha and beta sequences was observed with tumor naive CD4+ T cells, followed by blood naive CD4+ T cells. The larger-cohort validation was restricted to a single TCR beta V-J rearrangement rather than whole repertoires.

Full-length TCR variable regions were amplified by 5' RACE PCR with constant-region reverse primers, and semi-nested PCR with Nested Universal Primer A was subsequently performed. The ReliaPrep RNA Cell Miniprep System was used to extract total RNA, which was then reverse transcribed into 5'RACE-ready cDNA with the SMARTer RACE 5'/3' Kit. An Illumina MiSeq was used to sequence the full-length TCR alpha and beta libraries, which had been barcoded with multiplex adaptors. As for the authors' bioinformatics: For each of nine subset-tissue groups, sequencing data from the five patients were pooled, and the groups were compared by unsupervised clustering of TCR gene usage. The Morisita-Horn index, with shared sequences weighted by their contribution to each repertoire, was used to calculate repertoire similarity. The public reads were quality trimmed at Q25 with fastp and then assembled into clones with MiXCR by TCRdb, keeping productive beta chains. One record per CDR3 amino acid sequence lists the most common genes and DNA. TCRdb, not the authors, supplied the V and J calls. The sample has some 62,000 distinct CDR3 sequences on record, 20% to 25% of them singletons. The top ten hold approximately 3% of the sample.

On this clonotype: Its target antigen remains unknown. Base qualities are not recorded, but no much larger clone differs from it by a single base.

The CDR3, cysteine through phenylalanine, is 15 amino acids long. Only the CDR3 DNA stays, 45 bases, in frame from base 1. For CDR1 and CDR2, the germline V gene lists SGHTA and FQGNSA. At the junction V is shortened by 5 bases and J by 7 bases, with 18 bases in between. The memory CD4+ T cell population was isolated based on a CD4+CD45RO+CD25- phenotype. Tregs, naive and memory CD4+ T cells from tumor, blood and ipsilateral draining lymph nodes of a handful of breast cancer patients underwent full-length TCR alpha and beta sequencing. Tumor tissue and lymph nodes from ipsilateral axillary dissection were perfused with PBS, minced and digested with collagenase I and hyaluronidase. Ficoll density gradient centrifugation was used to isolate mononuclear cells from either lymph nodes or 50 ml of peripheral blood. FACS confirmed that the sorted cell populations were more than 90% pure.

The chain joins TRBV7-2 to TRBJ1-5, and possibly TRBD1, on 6 matching bases. Specimen: memory CD4+ T cells sorted from a lymph node. Interpreted using the paper, the cell subset or site label stands for: memory CD4+ T cells, CD4+CD45RO+CD25-. This receptor was obtained from a female donor with breast cancer. The encoded CDR3 is CASSRGSRGGQPQHF. The nucleotide sequence is given as TGTGCCAGCAGCAGAGGGAGCAGGGGAGGACAGCCCCAGCATTTT.